This T cell receptor beta chain was observed in a study of naive and memory T cell subsets. General observations from the study: TCR transcript changes with activation or differentiation may affect this RNA method.

This clonotype appeared a few times. Antigen: not known. Four PCR rounds used nested alpha and beta constant region primers plus the SP2 primer. TCRdb redid the calling of the 5' RACE reads with MiXCR, one entry per CDR3 protein. The sample has about 56,000 distinct CDR3 sequences; under 10% are singletons. The library had UMIs added by 3' ligation of an oligonucleotide to TCR cDNA. Unsorted total RNA, roughly 1 to 1,100 ng, was DNase treated before reverse transcription. The CDR3 runs to 14 residues. CDR1 and CDR2 from the germline V gene are MNHEY and SVGEGT. The V and J ends lost 5 bases and 3 bases, in that order; junction bases with no gene match: 6.

This clonotype originated in a female donor in good health. The chain uses TRBV6-2 or TRBV6-3 and TRBJ1-1; TRBD1 matches at 7 bases. The CDR3 loop reads CASSQTGAYTEAFF. The DNA of the CDR3 is TGTGCCAGCAGTCAAACAGGGGCCTACACTGAAGCTTTCTTT.